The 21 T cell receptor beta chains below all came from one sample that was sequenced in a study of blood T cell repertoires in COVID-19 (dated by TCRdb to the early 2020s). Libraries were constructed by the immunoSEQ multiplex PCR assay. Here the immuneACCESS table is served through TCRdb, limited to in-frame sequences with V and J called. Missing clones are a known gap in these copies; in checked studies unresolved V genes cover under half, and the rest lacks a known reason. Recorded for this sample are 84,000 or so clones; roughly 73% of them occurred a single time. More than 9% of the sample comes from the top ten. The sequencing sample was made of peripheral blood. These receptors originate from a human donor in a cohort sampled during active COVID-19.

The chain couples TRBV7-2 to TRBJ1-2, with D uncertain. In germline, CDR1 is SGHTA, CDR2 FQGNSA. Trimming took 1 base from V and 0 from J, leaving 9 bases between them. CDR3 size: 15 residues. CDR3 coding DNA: TGTGCCAGCAGCTTAGTCCCGGGGACTAACTATGGCTACACCTTC. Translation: CASSLVPGTNYGYTF.

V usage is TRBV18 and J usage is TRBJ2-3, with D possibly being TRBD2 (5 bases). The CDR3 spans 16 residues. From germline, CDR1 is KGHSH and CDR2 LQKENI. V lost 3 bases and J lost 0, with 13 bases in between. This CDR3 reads CASSPSSGSSTDTQYF. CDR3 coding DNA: TGTGCCAGCTCACCGTCAAGCGGCTCTAGCACAGATACGCAGTATTTT.

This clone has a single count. The CDR3 loop reads CASSLVISGDRSYEQYF. DNA for the CDR3: TGCGCCAGCAGCTTGGTCATTAGCGGGGACCGGTCCTACGAGCAGTACTTC. J is TRBJ2-7 and V is TRBV5-1; 8 nucleotides line up with TRBD2. Trimming took 0 bases from V and 1 from J; bases not matched to a gene: 9. CDR3 length: 17 residues. Germline V lookup: CDR1 SGHRS, CDR2 YFSETQ.

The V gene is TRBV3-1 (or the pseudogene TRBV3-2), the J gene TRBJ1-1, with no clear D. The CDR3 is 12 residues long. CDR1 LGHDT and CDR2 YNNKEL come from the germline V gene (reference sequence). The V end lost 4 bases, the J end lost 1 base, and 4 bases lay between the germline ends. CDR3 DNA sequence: TGTGCCAGCAGCCGAGGGAACACTGAAGCTTTCTTT. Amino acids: CASSRGNTEAFF.

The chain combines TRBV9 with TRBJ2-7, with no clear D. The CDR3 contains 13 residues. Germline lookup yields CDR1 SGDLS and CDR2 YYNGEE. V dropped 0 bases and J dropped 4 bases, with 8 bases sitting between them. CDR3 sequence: CASSVEPGYEQYF. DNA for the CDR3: TGTGCCAGCAGCGTAGAGCCCGGGTACGAGCAGTACTTC.

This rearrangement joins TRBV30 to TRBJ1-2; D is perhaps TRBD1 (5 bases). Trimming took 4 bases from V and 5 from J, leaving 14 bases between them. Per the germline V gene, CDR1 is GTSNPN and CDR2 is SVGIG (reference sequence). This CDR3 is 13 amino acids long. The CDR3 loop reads CAWMGRYRYGYTF. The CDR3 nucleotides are TGTGCCTGGATGGGGCGATATCGGTATGGCTACACCTTC. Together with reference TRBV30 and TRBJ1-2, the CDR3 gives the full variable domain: SQTIHQWPATLVQPVGSPLSLECTVEGTSNPNLYWYRQAAGRGLQLLFYSVGIGQISSEVPQNLSASRPQDRQFILSSKKLLLSDSGFYLCAWMGRYRYGYTFGSGTRLTVV.

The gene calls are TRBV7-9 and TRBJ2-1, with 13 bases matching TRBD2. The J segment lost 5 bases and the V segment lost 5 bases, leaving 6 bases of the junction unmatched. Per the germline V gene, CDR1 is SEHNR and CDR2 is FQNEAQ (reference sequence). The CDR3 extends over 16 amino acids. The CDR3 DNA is TGTGCCAGCAGCCGGACTAGCGGGGGTATTGACAATGAGCAGTTCTTC. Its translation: CASSRTSGGIDNEQFF. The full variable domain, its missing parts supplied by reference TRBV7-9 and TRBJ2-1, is DTGVSQNPRHKITKRGQNVTFRCDPISEHNRLYWYRQTLGQGPEFLTYFQNEAQLEKSRLLSDRFSAERPKGSFSTLEIQRTEQGDSAMYLCASSRTSGGIDNEQFFGPGTRLTVL.

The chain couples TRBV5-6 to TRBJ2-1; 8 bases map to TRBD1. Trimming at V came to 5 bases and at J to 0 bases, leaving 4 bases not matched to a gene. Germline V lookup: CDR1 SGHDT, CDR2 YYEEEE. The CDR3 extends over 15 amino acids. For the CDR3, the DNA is TGTGCCAGCAGTCCCGGGACAGGCTCCTACAATGAGCAGTTCTTC. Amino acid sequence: CASSPGTGSYNEQFF.

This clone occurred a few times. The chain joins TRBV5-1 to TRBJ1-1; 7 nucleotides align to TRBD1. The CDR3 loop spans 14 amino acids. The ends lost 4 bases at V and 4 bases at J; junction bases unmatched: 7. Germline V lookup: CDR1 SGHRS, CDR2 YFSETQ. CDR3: CASSVDRDGTEAFF. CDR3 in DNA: TGCGCCAGCAGCGTAGACAGGGATGGCACTGAAGCTTTCTTT.

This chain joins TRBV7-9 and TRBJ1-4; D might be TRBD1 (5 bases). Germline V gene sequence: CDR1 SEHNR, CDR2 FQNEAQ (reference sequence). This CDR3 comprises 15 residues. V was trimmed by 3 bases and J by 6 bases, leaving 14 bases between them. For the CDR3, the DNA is TGTGCCAGCAGCTTGAATAGGCAGGGTGATGAAAAACTGTTTTTT. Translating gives CASSLNRQGDEKLFF.

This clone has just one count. The CDR3 reads CSAQQETQYF. CDR3 DNA: TGCAGTGCTCAACAGGAGACCCAGTACTTC. The J gene is TRBJ2-5, the V gene TRBV20-1; unclear D gene. The V end lost 5 bases, the J end lost 5 bases, and 6 bases lay between the germline ends. Germline V CDR1 and CDR2: DFQATT, SNEGSKA (reference sequence). The CDR3 loop spans 10 amino acids.

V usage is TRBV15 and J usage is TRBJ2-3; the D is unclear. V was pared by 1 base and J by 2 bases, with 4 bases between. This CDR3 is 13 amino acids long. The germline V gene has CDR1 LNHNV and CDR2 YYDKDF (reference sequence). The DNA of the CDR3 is TGTGCCACCAGCAGAGCCTACACAGATACGCAGTATTTT. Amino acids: CATSRAYTDTQYF.

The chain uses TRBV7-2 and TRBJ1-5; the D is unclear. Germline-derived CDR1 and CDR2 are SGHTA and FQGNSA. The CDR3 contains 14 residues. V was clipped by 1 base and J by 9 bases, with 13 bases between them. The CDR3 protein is CASSLGRTNGPQHF. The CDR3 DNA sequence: TGTGCCAGCAGCTTAGGACGGACTAACGGGCCCCAGCATTTT.

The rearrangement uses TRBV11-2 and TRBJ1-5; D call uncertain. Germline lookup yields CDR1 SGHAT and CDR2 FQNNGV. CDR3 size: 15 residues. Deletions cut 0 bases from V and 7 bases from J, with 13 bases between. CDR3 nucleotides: TGTGCCAGCAGCTTAGATAGCCTCGATGGACAGCCCCAGCATTTT. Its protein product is CASSLDSLDGQPQHF.

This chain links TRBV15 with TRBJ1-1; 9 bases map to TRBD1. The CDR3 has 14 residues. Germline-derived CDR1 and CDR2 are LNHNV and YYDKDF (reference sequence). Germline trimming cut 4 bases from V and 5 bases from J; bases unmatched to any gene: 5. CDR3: CATSTRQGGTEAFF. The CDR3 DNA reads TGTGCCACCAGCACCCGACAGGGGGGAACTGAAGCTTTCTTT.

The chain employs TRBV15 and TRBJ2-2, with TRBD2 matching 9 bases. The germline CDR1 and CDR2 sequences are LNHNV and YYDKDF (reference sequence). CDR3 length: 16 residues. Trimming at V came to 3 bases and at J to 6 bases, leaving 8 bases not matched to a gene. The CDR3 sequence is CATSRGLAPRPGELFF. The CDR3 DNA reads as TGTGCCACCAGCAGGGGACTAGCTCCCAGACCCGGGGAGCTGTTTTTT.

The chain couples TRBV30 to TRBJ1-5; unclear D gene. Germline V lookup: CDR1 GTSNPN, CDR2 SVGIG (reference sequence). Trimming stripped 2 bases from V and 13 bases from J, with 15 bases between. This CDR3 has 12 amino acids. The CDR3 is CAWSTDAEEQHF. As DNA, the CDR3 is TGTGCCTGGAGTACCGACGCGGAGGAACAGCATTTT.

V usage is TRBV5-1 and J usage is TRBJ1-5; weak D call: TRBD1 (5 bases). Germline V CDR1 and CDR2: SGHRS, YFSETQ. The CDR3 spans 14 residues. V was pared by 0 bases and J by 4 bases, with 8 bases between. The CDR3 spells CASSLEGPNQPQHF. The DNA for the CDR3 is TGCGCCAGCAGCTTGGAGGGGCCGAATCAGCCCCAGCATTTT.

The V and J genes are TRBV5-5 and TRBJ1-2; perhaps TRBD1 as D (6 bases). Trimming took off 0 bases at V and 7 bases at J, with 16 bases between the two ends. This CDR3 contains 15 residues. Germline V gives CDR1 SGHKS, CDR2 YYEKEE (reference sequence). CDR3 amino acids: CASSLAAGDSFGYTF. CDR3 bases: TGTGCCAGCAGCTTGGCCGCAGGGGATTCCTTTGGCTACACCTTC.

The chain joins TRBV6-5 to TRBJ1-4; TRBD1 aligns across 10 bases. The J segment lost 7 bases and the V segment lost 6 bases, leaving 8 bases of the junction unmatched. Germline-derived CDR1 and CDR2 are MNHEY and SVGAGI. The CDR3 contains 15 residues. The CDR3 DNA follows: TGTGCCAGCAGGAGCCCGGGACAGGGGAGTGAAAAACTGTTTTTT. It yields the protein CASRSPGQGSEKLFF.

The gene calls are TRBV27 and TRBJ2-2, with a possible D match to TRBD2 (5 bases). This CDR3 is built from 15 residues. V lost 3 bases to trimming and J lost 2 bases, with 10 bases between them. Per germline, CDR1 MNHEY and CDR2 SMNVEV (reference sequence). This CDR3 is CASSLRAANTGELFF. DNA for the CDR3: TGTGCCAGCAGTTTGCGGGCAGCAAACACCGGGGAGCTGTTTTTT.